The 15 T cell receptor beta chains below were found in one sample sequenced in a study of shared clonotypes between healthy human individuals. Measured with immunoSEQ multiplex PCR; TCRdb has only the in-frame clones, and not every one. Counted here are fewer than 600,000 clones, 75% to 85% occurring once; the ten biggest clones make up approximately 13%. Sequenced material: PBMCs. The receptor source for this set is a woman between 40 and 55 years old in good health. Some clones in this sample may be carry-over from other donors' samples.

This clone was observed a few times. The chain is built from TRBV28 and TRBJ1-2; D is undetermined. Trimming stripped 10 bases from V and 5 bases from J, with 11 bases between. Per the germline V gene, CDR1 is MDHEN and CDR2 is SYDVKM. This CDR3 is 11 amino acids long. The CDR3 nucleotides are TGTGCCACGGAGAACCCTTATGGCTACACCTTC. This sequence encodes CATENPYGYTF.

The chain couples TRBV29-1 to TRBJ2-3; D not resolved. Germline V gene lookup returns CDR1 SQVTM and CDR2 ANQGSEA. This CDR3 comprises 12 residues. Trimming left V 4 bases short and J 0 bases short, with 5 bases between. The CDR3 protein is CSVVGSTDTQYF. CDR3 nucleotides: TGCAGCGTTGTCGGCAGCACAGATACGCAGTATTTT.

The chain is built from TRBV19 and TRBJ1-1; 7 bases are shared with TRBD1. The CDR3 spans 19 residues. Germline CDR1 LNHDA, CDR2 SQIVND (reference sequence). Trimming at V came to 0 bases and at J to 5 bases, leaving 18 bases not matched to a gene. CDR3 DNA: TGTGCCAGTAGTATAGATAGTAGCATTATCTTCAGGGGGACTACTGAAGCTTTCTTT. Its protein is CASSIDSSIIFRGTTEAFF.

This chain joins TRBV28 and TRBJ1-1; D unresolved. CDR1 and CDR2 (germline): MDHEN, SYDVKM. Trimming cost V 0 bases and J 1 base, with 15 bases left between them. There are 17 residues in the CDR3. DNA of the CDR3: TGTGCCAGCAGTTTATGGCCCCGAAGGGAAACGAACACTGAAGCTTTCTTT. Translating it yields CASSLWPRRETNTEAFF.

This clone was counted once. The chain recombines TRBV5-1 with TRBJ2-1, with TRBD2 identical over 11 bases. V gave up 0 bases and J gave up 7 bases; unmatched junction bases: 18. This CDR3 is built from 20 residues. Germline V CDR1 and CDR2: SGHRS, YFSETQ. The CDR3: CASSLVLAGGYRLDNNEQFF. Here the CDR3 DNA reads TGCGCCAGCAGCTTGGTTTTAGCGGGAGGGTACCGACTGGATAATAATGAGCAGTTCTTC.

The rearrangement uses TRBV5-1 and TRBJ2-7, with no clear D. The germline gives CDR1 SGHRS, CDR2 YFSETQ. V lost 4 bases, J lost 0 bases, and 8 bases lay in between. This CDR3 has 13 amino acids. CDR3 DNA: TGCGCCAGCAGCGCCTACCGCTCCTACGAGCAGTACTTC. It codes for CASSAYRSYEQYF. Variable domain in full (rest from reference TRBV5-1 and TRBJ2-7): KAGVTQTPRYLIKTRGQQVTLSCSPISGHRSVSWYQQTPGQGLQFLFEYFSETQRNKGNFPGRFSGRQFSNSRSEMNVSTLELGDSALYLCASSAYRSYEQYFGPGTRLTVT.

A note on this clone: The same CDR3 also results from other DNA sequences found in this sample. This CDR3 is CASSLEGGNEQFF. CDR3 in DNA: TGTGCCAGCAGCTTAGAAGGGGGCAATGAGCAGTTCTTC. The chain carries TRBV11-3 and TRBJ2-1; D is possibly TRBD1 (6 bases). Trimming cost V 0 bases and J 6 bases, with 6 bases left between them. This CDR3 has 13 residues. Germline loops: CDR1 SGHNT, CDR2 YENEEA.

The gene calls are TRBV19 and TRBJ2-3, with unresolved D. This CDR3 comprises 14 residues. Germline values: CDR1 LNHDA, CDR2 SQIVND (reference sequence). V lost 9 bases, J lost 0 bases, and 13 bases lay in between. The CDR3 coding sequence is TGTGCCAGCCCCACTGAGGCTAGCACAGATACGCAGTATTTT. It translates to CASPTEASTDTQYF.

The genes are TRBV7-8 and TRBJ2-1; D may match TRBD1 or TRBD2 (6 bases each). The CDR3 has 15 residues. Germline V gives CDR1 SGHVS, CDR2 FQNEAQ. Trimming took off 5 bases at V and 4 bases at J, with 15 bases between the two ends. CDR3 DNA sequence: TGTGCCAGCAGCCCCGTGGGGGGCCTTTACAATGAGCAGTTCTTC. This gives the protein CASSPVGGLYNEQFF.

This clone was detected only a few times. The chain links TRBV30 to TRBJ2-3; D may correspond to TRBD1 or TRBD2 (7 bases each). The CDR3 is 14 residues long. V was shortened by 7 bases and J by 1 base, with 15 bases between the two germline ends. CDR1 GTSNPN and CDR2 SVGIG come from the germline V gene (reference sequence). The CDR3 DNA sequence: TGTGCCTTAACAGGGGAGGGGGGCACAGATACGCAGTATTTT. It is translated as CALTGEGGTDTQYF.

The chain employs TRBV4-1 and TRBJ2-1; 10 bases align to TRBD2. Per the germline V gene, CDR1 is MGHRA and CDR2 is YSYEKL. With V trimmed by 4 bases and J by 9 bases, 9 bases remained unmatched. The CDR3 extends over 15 amino acids. In DNA, the CDR3 is TGCGCCAGCAGCCCAACCGCACTAGCGGGAAGTGAGCAGTTCTTC. This sequence encodes CASSPTALAGSEQFF.

This rearrangement joins TRBV15 to TRBJ1-1; D may be TRBD1 (5 bases). This CDR3 is built from 15 residues. Trimming removed 0 bases at V and 3 bases at J, with 11 bases between. Germline V gives CDR1 LNHNV, CDR2 YYDKDF (reference sequence). CDR3 nucleotide sequence: TGTGCCACCAGCAGAGATAGTCGAGGGGACACTGAAGCTTTCTTT. It translates to CATSRDSRGDTEAFF.

CDR3 protein: CASSAPSEQYF. CDR3 nucleotide sequence: TGTGCCAGCAGCGCTCCCTCCGAGCAGTACTTC. This chain uses TRBV7-9 with TRBJ2-7; D remains ambiguous. Between the trimmed V and J ends, which lost 5 bases and 6 bases, there was a span of 8 bases. This CDR3 contains 11 residues. The germline CDR1 and CDR2 sequences are SEHNR and FQNEAQ (reference sequence).

The rearrangement links TRBV5-1 to TRBJ2-5; 11 bases match TRBD1. CDR1 SGHRS and CDR2 YFSETQ come from the germline V gene. Trimming removed 2 bases from V and 4 bases from J; junction bases left unmatched: 4. CDR3 length: 15 residues. The CDR3 bases are TGCGCCAGCAGCTTTGCCGGGACAGGGGGAGAGACCCAGTACTTC. Protein: CASSFAGTGGETQYF.

The chain couples TRBV6-4 to TRBJ2-7; D perhaps matches TRBD1 (5 bases). The CDR3 totals 12 residues. V was clipped by 6 bases and J by 3 bases, with 9 bases between them. The germline CDR1 and CDR2 sequences are MRHNA and SNTAGT. CDR3 residues: CASRDKNYEQYF. In nucleotides, the CDR3 is TGTGCCAGCAGGGACAAAAACTACGAGCAGTACTTC.